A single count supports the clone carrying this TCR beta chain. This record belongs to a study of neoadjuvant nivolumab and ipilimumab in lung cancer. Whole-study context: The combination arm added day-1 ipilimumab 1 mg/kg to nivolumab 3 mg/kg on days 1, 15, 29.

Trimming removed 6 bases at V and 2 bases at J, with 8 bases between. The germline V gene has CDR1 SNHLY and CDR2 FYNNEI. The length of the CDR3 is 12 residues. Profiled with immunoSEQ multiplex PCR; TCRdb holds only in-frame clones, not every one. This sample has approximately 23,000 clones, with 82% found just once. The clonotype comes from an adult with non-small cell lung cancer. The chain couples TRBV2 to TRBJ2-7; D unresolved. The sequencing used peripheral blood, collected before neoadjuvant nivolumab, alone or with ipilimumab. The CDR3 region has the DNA TGTGCCAGCAGGGGGTTAGCCTACGAGCAGTACTTC. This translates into CASRGLAYEQYF.